This T cell receptor (beta chain) is drawn from a study of blood T cell repertoires in COVID-19. Study-level background: The study drew acute and convalescent COVID-19 samples from the United States, Italy and Spain.

Germline loops: CDR1 LGHDT, CDR2 YNNKEL (reference sequence). This CDR3 is 14 amino acids long. Unmatched junction bases numbered 3, after V lost 4 bases and J lost 3 bases. Repertoires were generated with immunoSEQ multiplex PCR, while TCRdb's copy carries only in-frame clones and drops some. The table has 88,000 or so clones, 81% seen once. Material for sequencing was peripheral blood. This TCR derives from a man in his 60s with acute or convalescent COVID-19. The V and J genes are TRBV3-1 (or the pseudogene TRBV3-2) and TRBJ2-1, with 7 bases that match TRBD2. The CDR3 here is CASSPAGFYNEQFF. CDR3 nucleotides: TGTGCCAGCAGCCCAGCGGGATTCTACAATGAGCAGTTCTTC.